The rows below give T cell receptor beta chains drawn from one sample of a study of T cell responses to AZD1222 COVID-19 vaccine. Clones were sequenced by immunoSEQ multiplex PCR, and TCRdb holds only the in-frame ones, with some missing. The table for this sample gives 150,000 or so clones. Material for sequencing was peripheral blood. These receptors were collected from an adult in good health. Each CDR3 is given with its conserved first and last residue. The D gene is left open where the match is weak.

j_call: TRBJ1-1
d_call: -
v_call: TRBV5-1
cdr3_aa: CASSLESSAHDEAFF
cdr3_nt: TGCGCCAGCAGCTTGGAGTCCTCCGCCCATGACGAAGCTTTCTTT

j_call: TRBJ1-1
d_call: TRBD1
v_call: TRBV11-2
cdr3_aa: CASSLGQGQRTEAFF
cdr3_nt: TGTGCCAGCAGCCTCGGACAGGGACAGAGGACTGAAGCTTTCTTT

j_call: TRBJ1-2
d_call: TRBD1
v_call: TRBV28
cdr3_aa: CASSLHGQGARYTF
cdr3_nt: TGTGCCAGCAGTTTACATGGACAGGGGGCTCGCTACACCTTC

j_call: TRBJ1-1
d_call: TRBD1
v_call: TRBV6-2/TRBV6-3
cdr3_aa: CASSYSEGQMNTEAFF
cdr3_nt: TGTGCCAGCAGTTACTCGGAGGGACAGATGAACACTGAAGCTTTCTTT

j_call: TRBJ2-1
d_call: TRBD1
v_call: TRBV15
cdr3_aa: CATSRGGDRGYNEQFF
cdr3_nt: TGTGCCACCAGCAGGGGTGGGGACAGGGGCTACAATGAGCAGTTCTTC

j_call: TRBJ1-6
d_call: -
v_call: TRBV9
cdr3_aa: CASSVGADADSPLHF
cdr3_nt: TGTGCCAGCAGCGTAGGGGCAGACGCCGATTCACCCCTCCACTTT

j_call: TRBJ2-3
d_call: -
v_call: TRBV6-1
cdr3_aa: CASSDRRAGGGDTQYF
cdr3_nt: TGTGCCAGCAGTGACCGGAGGGCCGGGGGTGGAGATACGCAGTATTTT

j_call: TRBJ2-3
d_call: -
v_call: TRBV5-4
cdr3_aa: CASSREGPGDTQYF
cdr3_nt: TGTGCCAGCAGCCGCGAGGGTCCAGGAGATACGCAGTATTTT

j_call: TRBJ2-2
d_call: -
v_call: TRBV4-1
cdr3_aa: CASSRKWDGTGELFF
cdr3_nt: TGCGCCAGCAGCCGGAAGTGGGACGGCACCGGGGAGCTGTTTTTT

j_call: TRBJ1-2
d_call: -
v_call: TRBV25-1
cdr3_aa: CASSDRRDGYTF
cdr3_nt: TGTGCCAGCAGTGACAGGAGGGATGGCTACACCTTC

j_call: TRBJ1-3
d_call: TRBD1
v_call: TRBV4-1
cdr3_aa: CASSQVRGQDGNTIYF
cdr3_nt: TGCGCCAGCAGCCAAGTTAGGGGGCAGGATGGAAACACCATATATTTT

j_call: TRBJ1-2
d_call: TRBD1
v_call: TRBV2
cdr3_aa: CASSALQGQGYTF
cdr3_nt: TGTGCCAGCAGCGCGCTACAGGGGCAGGGCTACACCTTC

j_call: TRBJ2-3
d_call: TRBD2
v_call: TRBV30
cdr3_aa: CAWSVSGGTDTQYF
cdr3_nt: TGTGCCTGGAGTGTCAGCGGGGGCACAGATACGCAGTATTTT

j_call: TRBJ1-2
d_call: -
v_call: TRBV7-9
cdr3_aa: CASRNGRYGYTF
cdr3_nt: TGTGCCAGCAGAAACGGAAGATATGGCTACACCTTC

j_call: TRBJ1-6
d_call: -
v_call: TRBV28
cdr3_aa: CASRRGFSYNSPLHF
cdr3_nt: TGTGCCAGCAGGAGGGGTTTCTCCTATAATTCACCCCTCCACTTT

j_call: TRBJ2-5
d_call: -
v_call: TRBV2
cdr3_aa: CASSDRGLQETQYF
cdr3_nt: TGTGCCAGCAGTGATAGGGGTCTCCAAGAGACCCAGTACTTC

j_call: TRBJ2-3
d_call: -
v_call: TRBV6-5
cdr3_aa: CASTSVEGATDTQYF
cdr3_nt: TGTGCCAGCACCTCCGTGGAGGGAGCCACAGATACGCAGTATTTT

j_call: TRBJ1-5
d_call: -
v_call: TRBV15
cdr3_aa: CATSRVLLGDQPQHF
cdr3_nt: TGTGCCACCAGCAGAGTCCTCCTGGGTGATCAGCCCCAGCATTTT

j_call: TRBJ2-1
d_call: TRBD1
v_call: TRBV9
cdr3_aa: CASSVATGTVSGIEQFF
cdr3_nt: TGTGCCAGCAGCGTAGCTACCGGGACAGTATCCGGAATTGAGCAGTTCTTC

j_call: TRBJ1-4
d_call: -
v_call: TRBV10-3
cdr3_aa: CAISEAVNEKLFF
cdr3_nt: TGTGCCATCAGTGAGGCGGTGAATGAAAAACTGTTTTTT

j_call: TRBJ1-2
d_call: -
v_call: TRBV28
cdr3_aa: CASSFQKGYTF
cdr3_nt: TGTGCCAGCAGTTTCCAGAAGGGCTACACCTTC

j_call: TRBJ1-1
d_call: -
v_call: TRBV6-6
cdr3_aa: CASSLEGPDTEAFF
cdr3_nt: TGTGCCAGCAGCCTAGAAGGGCCAGACACTGAAGCTTTCTTT

j_call: TRBJ1-1
d_call: -
v_call: TRBV11-3
cdr3_aa: CASSLYGNTEAFF
cdr3_nt: TGTGCCAGCAGCTTGTACGGGAACACTGAAGCTTTCTTT

j_call: TRBJ1-1
d_call: -
v_call: TRBV7-2
cdr3_aa: CASSFGSGTLAEAFF
cdr3_nt: TGTGCCAGCAGCTTTGGATCCGGGACGTTGGCTGAAGCTTTCTTT

j_call: TRBJ2-3
d_call: -
v_call: TRBV5-1
cdr3_aa: CASSLSIDTQYF
cdr3_nt: TGCGCCAGCAGCTTGTCCATAGATACGCAGTATTTT

j_call: TRBJ1-5
d_call: -
v_call: TRBV28
cdr3_aa: CASSSWGAGDQPQHF
cdr3_nt: TGTGCCAGCAGTTCTTGGGGGGCTGGGGATCAGCCCCAGCATTTT

j_call: TRBJ2-1
d_call: -
v_call: TRBV5-1
cdr3_aa: CASSLRQVPYNEQFF
cdr3_nt: TGCGCCAGCAGCCTCCGACAGGTCCCCTACAATGAGCAGTTCTTC

j_call: TRBJ1-3
d_call: TRBD1
v_call: TRBV30
cdr3_aa: CAWGQGALTGNTIYF
cdr3_nt: TGTGCCTGGGGACAGGGAGCATTAACGGGAAACACCATATATTTT

j_call: TRBJ1-6
d_call: -
v_call: TRBV3-1/TRBV3-2
cdr3_aa: CASSPAGSRRNSPLHF
cdr3_nt: TGTGCCAGCAGCCCCGCTGGGTCCCGGAGGAATTCACCCCTCCACTTT

j_call: TRBJ1-5
d_call: TRBD1
v_call: TRBV28
cdr3_aa: CASRRTGEGAQHF
cdr3_nt: TGTGCCAGCAGGAGAACAGGGGAAGGGGCCCAGCATTTT

j_call: TRBJ1-1
d_call: -
v_call: TRBV5-1
cdr3_aa: CASSAGRYDMNTEAFF
cdr3_nt: TGCGCCAGCAGCGCAGGACGGTACGACATGAACACTGAAGCTTTCTTT

j_call: TRBJ2-2
d_call: -
v_call: TRBV5-4
cdr3_aa: CASSLDPGNTGELFF
cdr3_nt: TGTGCCAGCAGCTTGGATCCGGGAAACACCGGGGAGCTGTTTTTT

j_call: TRBJ2-5
d_call: -
v_call: TRBV10-3
cdr3_aa: CATRVDGYQETQYF
cdr3_nt: TGTGCCACGCGGGTGGATGGGTACCAAGAGACCCAGTACTTC

j_call: TRBJ2-5
d_call: TRBD1
v_call: TRBV11-1
cdr3_aa: CASSFQDRGAGTQYF
cdr3_nt: TGTGCCAGCAGCTTTCAGGACAGGGGAGCAGGGACCCAGTACTTC

j_call: TRBJ2-7
d_call: -
v_call: TRBV5-1
cdr3_aa: CASSLDIWGYEQYF
cdr3_nt: TGCGCCAGCAGCTTGGATATCTGGGGTTACGAGCAGTACTTC

j_call: TRBJ2-7
d_call: TRBD1
v_call: TRBV29-1
cdr3_aa: CSVRDRGVYEQYF
cdr3_nt: TGCAGCGTCCGGGACAGGGGGGTCTACGAGCAGTACTTC